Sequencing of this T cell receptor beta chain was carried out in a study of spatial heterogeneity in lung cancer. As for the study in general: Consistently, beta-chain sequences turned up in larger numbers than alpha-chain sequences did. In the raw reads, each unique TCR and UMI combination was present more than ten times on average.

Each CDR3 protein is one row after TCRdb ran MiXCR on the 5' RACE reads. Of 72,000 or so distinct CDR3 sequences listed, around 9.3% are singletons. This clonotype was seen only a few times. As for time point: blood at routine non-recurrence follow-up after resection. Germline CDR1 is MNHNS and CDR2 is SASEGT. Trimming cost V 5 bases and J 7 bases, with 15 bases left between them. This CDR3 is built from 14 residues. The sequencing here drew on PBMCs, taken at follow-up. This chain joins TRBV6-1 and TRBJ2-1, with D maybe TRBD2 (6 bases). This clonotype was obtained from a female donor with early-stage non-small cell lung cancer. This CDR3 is CASSSYPLANEQFF. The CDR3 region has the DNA TGTGCCAGCAGTTCGTATCCTCTAGCGAATGAGCAGTTCTTC.